The present T cell receptor beta chain was sequenced within a study of blood T cells in healthy people across ages. This clonotype occurred a few times. Its antigen is not identified. Study-wide results and caveats: Possibly, changes in expanded clonotypes were confounded because donor CMV status was unknown.

A second PCR of 7 to 11 cycles used a sample-barcoded 5' primer and a J-beta primer mix. Via MiXCR, TCRdb re-called the 5' RACE reads, giving one row per CDR3 protein. The sample includes hundreds of thousands of distinct CDR3 sequences, 40% to 50% seen only once; the top ten take 15% to 25%. The J segment lost 3 bases and the V segment lost 7 bases, leaving 6 bases of the junction unmatched. CDR1 is SQVTM, CDR2 ANQGSEA, per germline. This CDR3 spans 12 amino acids. The origin of this receptor is a man in his sixties in good health. Specimen: blood. The chain has TRBV29-1 and TRBJ2-7, with 7 bases matching TRBD1. CDR3 sequence (DNA): TGCAGCGCCCGGGGACAGATCTACGAGCAGTACTTC. Translating gives CSARGQIYEQYF.